This is a list of T cell receptor beta chains from one sample in a study of control samples from healthy donors and cancer patients. Some clones are missing from TCRdb's copy, which holds only in-frame ones; the method was immunoSEQ multiplex PCR. The repertoire includes roughly 83,000 clones, around 80% of them detected once, and approximately 9.8% sits in the top ten. The sequencing input was blood. The receptors derive from a woman in her sixties in good health. Each CDR3 is given with its conserved first and last residue. Fields, in order: D gene, clone size, J gene, V gene, CDR3 DNA, CDR3 protein. A D gene is named only where the DNA matches it firmly. Size values are once, few and many counts, or a class for expanded clones, and some rows have none.

D: .; size: .; J: TRBJ1-5; V: TRBV7-2; DNA: TGTGCCAGCAGCTTAGCGCCCGGGACGAGGCAGCCCCAGCATTTT; CDR3: CASSLAPGTRQPQHF
D: TRBD2; size: .; J: TRBJ2-1; V: TRBV11-2; DNA: TGTGCCAGCAGCCCTACGCTAGCGGGAGGGGGCAATGAGCAGTTCTTC; CDR3: CASSPTLAGGGNEQFF
D: .; size: once; J: TRBJ1-1; V: TRBV4-3; DNA: TGCGCCAGCAGCCAAGAGATACCGGGACGGGTGAACACTGAAGCTTTCTTT; CDR3: CASSQEIPGRVNTEAFF
D: .; size: .; J: TRBJ2-2; V: TRBV3-1/TRBV3-2; DNA: TGTGCCAGCAGCGTAGGGAGGAGGACCGGGGAGCTGTTTTTT; CDR3: CASSVGRRTGELFF
D: .; size: .; J: TRBJ2-7; V: TRBV2; DNA: TGTGCCAGCAGACTGAATGGGGGAGATAGGTACGAGCAGTACTTC; CDR3: CASRLNGGDRYEQYF
D: .; size: .; J: TRBJ1-4; V: TRBV20-1; DNA: TGCAGTGCTAGAGATGGGGTTGAACTGTTTTTT; CDR3: CSARDGVELFF
D: .; size: .; J: TRBJ1-2; V: TRBV11-2; DNA: TGTGCCAGCAGCTTAGGGCCCGGGGGCGCTTATGGCTACACCTTC; CDR3: CASSLGPGGAYGYTF
D: .; size: .; J: TRBJ2-2; V: TRBV19; DNA: TGTGCCACCACTCGCAGGGCGAACACCGGGGAGCTGTTTTTT; CDR3: CATTRRANTGELFF
D: TRBD1; size: large; J: TRBJ1-2; V: TRBV11-2; DNA: TGTGCCAGCAGCTTGGGGACAGGGTCGGGCTACACCTTC; CDR3: CASSLGTGSGYTF
D: .; size: many; J: TRBJ1-3; V: TRBV9; DNA: TGTGCCAGCAGCGTAGGGGCAGGGGTTGTCGGTGGAAACACCATATATTTT; CDR3: CASSVGAGVVGGNTIYF
D: .; size: .; J: TRBJ1-1; V: TRBV3-1/TRBV3-2; DNA: TGTGCCAGCAGCCAAGGGGGTCCTGAAGCTTTCTTT; CDR3: CASSQGGPEAFF
D: .; size: .; J: TRBJ1-2; V: TRBV6-5; DNA: TGTGCCAGCAGACCTACACCTGACGGTTATGGCTACACCTTC; CDR3: CASRPTPDGYGYTF
D: .; size: .; J: TRBJ2-1; V: TRBV5-6; DNA: TGTGCCAGCAGCTTCGGGCCGGCAACAAATGAGCAGTTCTTC; CDR3: CASSFGPATNEQFF
D: .; size: .; J: TRBJ1-5; V: TRBV5-1; DNA: TGCGCCAGCAGCTCGCAGGGGTATAGCAATCAGCCCCAGCATTTT; CDR3: CASSSQGYSNQPQHF
D: TRBD1; size: once; J: TRBJ1-2; V: TRBV19; DNA: TGTGCCAGTAGTATGATGACAGGGAACTATGGCTACACCTTC; CDR3: CASSMMTGNYGYTF
D: TRBD2; size: .; J: TRBJ2-2; V: TRBV5-1; DNA: TGCGCCAGCATAGCGGGGGGGCTGAACACCGGGGAGCTGTTTTTT; CDR3: CASIAGGLNTGELFF
D: .; size: .; J: TRBJ2-1; V: TRBV4-1; DNA: TGCGCCAGCAGCCAAGATAACGGTCGGGAGTACAATGAGCAGTTCTTC; CDR3: CASSQDNGREYNEQFF
D: .; size: .; J: TRBJ2-3; V: TRBV18; DNA: TGTGCCAGCTCTTTCGGACTTTCTCCCACAGATACGCAGTATTTT; CDR3: CASSFGLSPTDTQYF
D: .; size: once; J: TRBJ1-2; V: TRBV2; DNA: TGTGCCAGCAGTGACAGGGTCTATGGCTACACCTTC; CDR3: CASSDRVYGYTF
D: .; size: .; J: TRBJ1-4; V: TRBV18; DNA: TGTGCCAGCTCGCCGCGCAGGGGCCGTAATGAAAAACTGTTTTTT; CDR3: CASSPRRGRNEKLFF
D: TRBD1; size: .; J: TRBJ1-5; V: TRBV27; DNA: TGTGCCACATCGGGGACAGGGGGTAGGACCCAGCATTTT; CDR3: CATSGTGGRTQHF
D: TRBD1; size: .; J: TRBJ2-2; V: TRBV28; DNA: TGTGCCAGCATTAAGACAGGGGGTGGCACCGGGGAGCTGTTTTTT; CDR3: CASIKTGGGTGELFF
D: .; size: .; J: TRBJ2-5; V: TRBV16; DNA: TGTGCCAGCAGCCAACAGAGTCTCCAAGAGACCCAGTACTTC; CDR3: CASSQQSLQETQYF
D: .; size: many; J: TRBJ1-3; V: TRBV6-5; DNA: TGTGCCAGCAGTTCCTTCTTTTTGGATGGAAACACCATATATTTT; CDR3: CASSSFFLDGNTIYF
D: .; size: .; J: TRBJ2-7; V: TRBV2; DNA: TGTGCCAGCAGTGTCGGGGCGCGGGAGCAGTACTTC; CDR3: CASSVGAREQYF
D: .; size: .; J: TRBJ1-2; V: TRBV28; DNA: TGTGCCAGCCGGGGGAACTATGGCTACACCTTC; CDR3: CASRGNYGYTF